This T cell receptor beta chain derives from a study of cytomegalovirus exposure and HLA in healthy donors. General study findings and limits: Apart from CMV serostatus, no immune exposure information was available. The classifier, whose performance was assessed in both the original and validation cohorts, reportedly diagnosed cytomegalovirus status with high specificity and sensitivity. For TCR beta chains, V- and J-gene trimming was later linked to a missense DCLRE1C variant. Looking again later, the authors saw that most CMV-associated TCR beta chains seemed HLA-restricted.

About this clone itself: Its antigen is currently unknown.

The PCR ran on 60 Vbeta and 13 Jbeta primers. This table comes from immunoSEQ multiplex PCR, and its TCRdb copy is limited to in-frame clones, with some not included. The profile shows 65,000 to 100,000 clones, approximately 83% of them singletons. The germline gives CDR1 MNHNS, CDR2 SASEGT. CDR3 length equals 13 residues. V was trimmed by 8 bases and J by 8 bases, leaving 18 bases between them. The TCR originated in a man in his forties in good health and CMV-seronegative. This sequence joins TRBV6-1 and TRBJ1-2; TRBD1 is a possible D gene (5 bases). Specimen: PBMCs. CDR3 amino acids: CASEHQTAFGYTF. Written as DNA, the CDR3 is TGTGCCAGCGAGCACCAGACAGCGTTCGGCTACACCTTC.